Below, 14 T cell receptor beta chains from the same sample are listed, as sequenced in a study of OX40 agonist ivuxolimab in advanced cancers. Data came from immunoSEQ multiplex PCR; TCRdb stores just in-frame clones and leaves some out. The sample records 70,000 or so clones, about 90% being singletons. The sequenced sample was CD4+ or CD8+ T cells sorted from blood, obtained in a trial of the OX40 agonist ivuxolimab. Receptor source: an adult with an advanced solid tumor such as melanoma, head and neck, liver or kidney cancer.

The chain carries TRBV5-5 and TRBJ1-4, with no clear D. Trimming took 3 bases from V and 2 from J, leaving 5 bases between them. The CDR3 sequence is 13 residues long. Germline lookup yields CDR1 SGHKS and CDR2 YYEKEE (reference sequence). The CDR3 DNA sequence: TGTGCCAGCAGCTGGCCCACTAATGAAAAACTGTTTTTT. It encodes CASSWPTNEKLFF.

This chain joins TRBV27 and TRBJ2-1; D unresolved. The length of the CDR3 is 13 residues. Trimming removed 7 bases from V and 7 bases from J, with 14 bases in between. Germline assignment: CDR1 MNHEY and CDR2 SMNVEV (reference sequence). CDR3 region: CASTPAYGNEQFF. The CDR3 DNA sequence: TGTGCCAGCACCCCCGCGTATGGGAATGAGCAGTTCTTC.

The chain recombines TRBV30 with TRBJ1-2; D gene ambiguous. This CDR3 spans 12 amino acids. Looked up from germline, CDR1 is GTSNPN and CDR2 is SVGIG (reference sequence). The germline V and J ends were trimmed by 4 bases and 4 bases, with 10 bases remaining between them. CDR3 sequence reads: CAWTTDFYGYTF. In DNA, the CDR3 is TGTGCCTGGACTACCGACTTCTATGGCTACACCTTC. The variable domain in full, with the rest retrieved from reference TRBV30 and TRBJ1-2, is SQTIHQWPATLVQPVGSPLSLECTVEGTSNPNLYWYRQAAGRGLQLLFYSVGIGQISSEVPQNLSASRPQDRQFILSSKKLLLSDSGFYLCAWTTDFYGYTFGSGTRLTVV.

This rearrangement joins TRBV10-3 to TRBJ2-1; 9 bases map to TRBD2. V lost 7 bases to trimming and J lost 7 bases; unmatched junction nucleotides: 5. Germline loops: CDR1 ENHRY, CDR2 SYGVKD. This CDR3 contains 13 residues. The CDR3 region is CAIMASGTNEQFF. The CDR3 DNA reads TGTGCCATCATGGCTAGCGGGACGAATGAGCAGTTCTTC.

The chain employs TRBV5-4 and TRBJ1-3; D may be TRBD1 (5 bases). Germline V CDR1 and CDR2: SGHNT, YYREEE (reference sequence). CDR3 size: 14 residues. Trimming pared 0 bases from V and 8 bases from J, leaving 12 bases between. The CDR3 loop is CASSLDRLLDTIYF. The CDR3 DNA follows: TGTGCCAGCAGCTTGGACAGGCTTTTGGACACCATATATTTT.

The gene calls are TRBV19 and TRBJ1-3, with D possibly being TRBD1 (5 bases). The germline V and J ends were trimmed by 8 bases and 0 bases, with 14 bases remaining between them. There are 15 residues in the CDR3. Per germline, CDR1 LNHDA and CDR2 SQIVND (reference sequence). The CDR3 sequence is CASSPQGLSGNTIYF. CDR3 DNA sequence: TGTGCCAGTTCCCCCCAGGGACTCTCTGGAAACACCATATATTTT.

The chain combines TRBV5-6 with TRBJ1-2; 7 bases map to TRBD1. V lost 2 bases and J lost 2; bases outside the gene matches: 3. Germline V CDR1 and CDR2: SGHDT, YYEEEE. The CDR3 extends over 14 amino acids. CDR3: CASSFDRVNYGYTF. CDR3 sequence (DNA): TGTGCCAGCAGCTTCGACAGGGTGAACTATGGCTACACCTTC.

The V and J genes are TRBV5-4 and TRBJ2-1; 7 bases match TRBD2. V gave up 4 bases and J gave up 3 bases; unmatched junction bases: 10. This CDR3 is built from 16 residues. Germline V gene data show CDR1 as SGHNT and CDR2 as YYREEE (reference sequence). The CDR3 sequence: CASSPKGGRGYNEQFF. CDR3 bases: TGTGCCAGCAGCCCCAAAGGCGGGAGAGGCTACAATGAGCAGTTCTTC.

The chain couples TRBV7-8 to TRBJ2-2; 12 positions agree with TRBD1. CDR1 is SGHVS, CDR2 FQNEAQ, per germline. The CDR3 runs to 15 residues. Unmatched junction bases numbered 6, after V lost 8 bases and J lost 5 bases. The CDR3 DNA reads as TGTGCCAGCGGTTCGGGACAGGGGGCGACCGGGGAGCTGTTTTTT. The encoded protein is CASGSGQGATGELFF.

This clone was recorded a few times. The V and J genes are TRBV6-6 and TRBJ2-1; D is possibly TRBD1 or TRBD2 (5 bases each). Germline V gene data show CDR1 as MNHNY and CDR2 as SVGAGI (reference sequence). CDR3 length: 14 residues. Trimming left V 0 bases short and J 10 bases short, with 13 bases between. This CDR3 is CASSYSRGGAEQFF. The CDR3 coding sequence is TGTGCCAGCAGTTACTCGAGGGGCGGCGCCGAGCAGTTCTTC.

The rearrangement links TRBV9 to TRBJ1-2, with a possible D match to TRBD1 (5 bases). This CDR3 is 14 amino acids long. Germline CDR1 reads SGDLS; CDR2 reads YYNGEE. Trimming removed 3 bases at V and 4 bases at J, with 13 bases between. In DNA form, the CDR3 reads TGTGCCAGCAGCGCCTCATGGGACGCCTATGGCTACACCTTC. This encodes CASSASWDAYGYTF. Filled out from reference TRBV9 and TRBJ1-2, the complete variable domain reads DSGVTQTPKHLITATGQRVTLRCSPRSGDLSVYWYQQSLDQGLQFLIQYYNGEERAKGNILERFSAQQFPDLHSELNLSSLELGDSALYFCASSASWDAYGYTFGSGTRLTVV.

This clone was detected once. The rearrangement links TRBV5-1 to TRBJ2-2, with D perhaps matching TRBD1 (6 bases). The germline V gene has CDR1 SGHRS and CDR2 YFSETQ. Deletions cut 1 base from V and 2 bases from J, with 9 bases between. The CDR3 is 15 amino acids. DNA of the CDR3: TGCGCCAGCAGCTTGATGGGACAAAACACCGGGGAGCTGTTTTTT. Protein: CASSLMGQNTGELFF.

This chain's CDR3 is CASSPGSQGSEQYF. As DNA, the CDR3 is TGTGCCAGCAGTCCCGGGTCACAGGGCTCCGAGCAGTACTTC. The chain combines TRBV6-6 with TRBJ2-7; tentatively, D is TRBD1 (6 bases). The CDR3 spans 14 residues. CDR1 and CDR2 (germline): MNHNY, SVGAGI (reference sequence). Deletions cut 5 bases from V and 6 bases from J, with 17 bases between.

The chain uses TRBV7-9 and TRBJ2-1; 12 bases match TRBD2. V was pared by 5 bases and J by 4 bases, with 9 bases of the junction left unmatched. The CDR3 runs to 17 residues. Germline lookup yields CDR1 SEHNR and CDR2 FQNEAQ (reference sequence). CDR3 sequence: CASSQRLAGEGYNEQFF. CDR3 DNA sequence: TGTGCCAGCAGCCAGAGACTAGCGGGAGAGGGTTACAATGAGCAGTTCTTC.